This entry features one T cell receptor (beta chain) sequence. As originally analysed: It was from reference gene primer amplification that nucleated cell counts were estimated. Only in-frame clones appear in the TCRdb table, and some are missing; sequencing was by immunoSEQ multiplex PCR. V, J and clone size are taken as reported in that table, and D and trimming were inferred from the DNA itself. Of fewer than 500,000 clones in the sample, approximately 92% were seen once. This entry comes from a study of blood T cell repertoires in COVID-19. Sequenced material: PBMCs or T cells enriched from blood (not recorded which). This sequence originates from a man younger than 40 who had recovered from COVID-19.

The CDR3 DNA sequence: TGTGCCAGCAGCAAAGGGGGACAGGGCGCAGATACGCAGTATTTT. Protein product: CASSKGGQGADTQYF. The V call is TRBV7-7, the J call TRBJ2-3; 9 positions agree with TRBD1. CDR3 size: 15 residues. In germline, CDR1 is SSHAT, CDR2 FNYEAQ (reference sequence). Trimming removed 5 bases from V and 4 bases from J; junction bases left unmatched: 7.